The T cell receptor beta chain under discussion was sequenced for a study of radiation and T cells in renal cell carcinoma. Study-wide results and limits: In blood, top tumor clones expanded by 2 weeks, shrinking by 4.

Trimming stripped 4 bases from V and 4 bases from J, with 17 bases between. The CDR3 is made up of 15 amino acids. Germline lookup yields CDR1 SGHDT and CDR2 YYEEEE. Specified time point: blood 4 weeks post-SBRT, at nephrectomy. Treatment meaning: 15 Gy SBRT to primary tumor, nephrectomy 4 weeks later. Repertoires were generated with immunoSEQ multiplex PCR, while TCRdb's copy carries only in-frame clones and drops some. The sample lists 90,000 to 100,000 clones, roughly 82% occurring once. This clone has just one count. Its antigen is as yet unknown. The receptor was isolated from a man aged 55 to 70 with renal cell carcinoma. Here the sequenced sample was blood, taken from a patient whose treatment included radiotherapy and nephrectomy. V usage is TRBV5-6 and J usage is TRBJ1-1; TRBD1 might be the D (5 bases). The CDR3 nucleotides read TGTGCCAGCAGCCCCCTCCAGCGGGGGAGCACTGAAGCTTTCTTT. Amino acids: CASSPLQRGSTEAFF.